Only a few counts were recorded for the clone carrying this T cell receptor beta chain. The data were obtained in a study of CD8+CD57+ T cells in acquired aplastic anemia. Study context: The average read count for CD4+ cells in healthy donors was about 10 million.

CDR3 length: 13 residues. Trimming took 5 bases from V and 4 from J, leaving 12 bases between them. Researchers used genomic DNA as the template to profile TCR beta VDJ and CDR3. TCRdb re-derived calls from the reads in MiXCR, one entry per CDR3 protein. The sample lists fewer than 200,000 distinct CDR3 sequences; about 60% were seen once. The chain recombines TRBV12-3 or TRBV12-4 with TRBJ2-7; the D gene is possibly TRBD2 (5 bases). The sample consisted of sorted CD4+, CD8+, or CD8+CD57+ T cells (not recorded which) from PBMCs. The TCR comes from a human donor in good health. The CDR3 sequence is CASSSGYGYEQYF. Here the CDR3 DNA reads TGTGCCAGCAGTAGCGGATACGGGTACGAGCAGTACTTC.